This T cell receptor (beta chain) is drawn from a study of technical replicates of blood from a handful of donors. In germline, CDR1 is KGHSH, CDR2 LQKENI. Trimming cost V 0 bases and J 1 base, with 3 bases left between them. The CDR3 runs 14 residues. Sequenced by immunoSEQ multiplex PCR; TCRdb stores in-frame clones only, minus some. This table holds 62,000 or so clones, around 90% found once. The chain combines TRBV18 with TRBJ2-2; D call uncertain. The source is a human donor in good health. Some clones in this sample may be carry-over from other donors' samples. The sequenced material came from PBMCs. For the CDR3, the DNA is TGTGCCAGCTCACCACCCCAGAACACCGGGGAGCTGTTTTTT. It translates to CASSPPQNTGELFF.